The 24 T cell receptor beta chains below were found in one sample sequenced in a study of CD8+ T cells in alopecia areata. The treatment was: oral pan-JAK inhibitor, 5-10 mg twice daily. Investigators isolated RNA and reverse transcribed it into cDNA to act as the sequencing template. This table comes from immunoSEQ multiplex PCR, and its TCRdb copy is limited to in-frame clones, with some not included. The sample has about 210,000 clones; less than 65% are singletons. The sequencing used CD4+ T cells sorted from blood, collected at week 4, from a patient treated with tofacitinib. These receptors all stem from a human donor with alopecia areata.

V usage is TRBV11-2 and J usage is TRBJ1-5; 7 positions match TRBD1. J gave up 4 bases and V 6 bases, and 6 bases lay outside the gene matches. The CDR3 is 14 amino acids. CDR1 and CDR2 from the germline V gene are SGHAT and FQNNGV. In DNA form, the CDR3 reads TGTGCCAGCAGTAACGCAGGGGGTAATCAGCCCCAGCATTTT. Translated: CASSNAGGNQPQHF.

The chain couples TRBV23-1 to TRBJ2-3; no reliable D call. TRBV23-1 counts as an open reading frame of uncertain function. Trimming left V 0 bases short and J 2 bases short, with 9 bases between. The CDR3 is made up of 15 amino acids. DNA of the CDR3: TGCGCCAGCAGTCAATCGACCGTTACCACAGATACGCAGTATTTT. Protein: CASSQSTVTTDTQYF.

The sample holds one count of this clone. The chain carries TRBV25-1 and TRBJ2-1; 7 nucleotides match TRBD1. The CDR3 runs 16 residues. With 6 bases clipped from V and 0 bases from J, the junction kept 8 bases outside the gene matches. The germline V gene encodes CDR1 MGHDK and CDR2 SYGVNS. The CDR3 nucleotides read TGTGCCAGCAGGAGACAGGGTAGTGCCTCCTACAATGAGCAGTTCTTC. Its translation is CASRRQGSASYNEQFF. Filled out from reference TRBV25-1 and TRBJ2-1, the complete variable domain reads EADIYQTPRYLVIGTGKKITLECSQTMGHDKMYWYQQDPGMELHLIHYSYGVNSTEKGDLSSESTVSRIRTEHFPLTLESARPSHTSQYLCASRRQGSASYNEQFFGPGTRLTVL.

The V and J genes are TRBV30 and TRBJ2-3, with unresolved D. Trimming shortened V by 3 bases and J by 5 bases, and 9 bases separated the two germline ends. This CDR3 spans 12 amino acids. From germline, CDR1 is GTSNPN and CDR2 SVGIG (reference sequence). This CDR3 reads CAWSRPGDTQYF. In DNA form, the CDR3 reads TGTGCCTGGAGCCGGCCCGGAGATACGCAGTATTTT. The full variable domain, completed using reference TRBV30 and TRBJ2-3, is SQTIHQWPATLVQPVGSPLSLECTVEGTSNPNLYWYRQAAGRGLQLLFYSVGIGQISSEVPQNLSASRPQDRQFILSSKKLLLSDSGFYLCAWSRPGDTQYFGPGTRLTVL.

The V and J genes are TRBV30 and TRBJ1-2, with a weak D call TRBD1 (6 bases). Trimming stripped 0 bases from V and 3 bases from J, with 8 bases between. This CDR3 is 13 amino acids long. Germline lookup yields CDR1 GTSNPN and CDR2 SVGIG (reference sequence). CDR3 DNA: TGTGCCTGGAGTGTACAGGGAGACTATGGCTACACCTTC. Encoded protein: CAWSVQGDYGYTF.

The gene calls are TRBV30 and TRBJ1-6, with 7 bases that match TRBD1. Germline V gives CDR1 GTSNPN, CDR2 SVGIG (reference sequence). The V gene end was trimmed by 2 bases and the J gene end by 4 bases; junction bases not matched to a gene: 8. This CDR3 region has 16 residues. The CDR3 DNA reads TGTGCCTGGAGTCCCCCATGGACAGGATATAATTCACCCCTCCACTTT. It yields the protein CAWSPPWTGYNSPLHF.

V gene TRBV29-1 combines with J gene TRBJ2-5, with 7 bases lining up with TRBD2. Per germline, CDR1 SQVTM and CDR2 ANQGSEA. The CDR3 spans 14 residues. The junction had 7 bases not matched to a gene; V was cut back by 4 bases and J by 2 bases. CDR3 sequence reads: CSVVRGGTQETQYF. CDR3 nucleotide sequence: TGCAGCGTTGTGAGGGGAGGGACTCAAGAGACCCAGTACTTC.

This clone was counted a single time. Other DNA sequences within the sample encode an identical CDR3. The rearrangement joins TRBV9 to TRBJ2-5; D perhaps matches TRBD2 (5 bases). Germline CDR1 SGDLS, CDR2 YYNGEE. This CDR3 comprises 13 residues. The V end lost 0 bases, the J end lost 5 bases, and 8 bases lay between the germline ends. The CDR3 DNA reads as TGTGCCAGCAGCGTAGGGAGCGGCGAGACCCAGTACTTC. This codes for CASSVGSGETQYF.

The chain couples TRBV4-1 to TRBJ2-7; no definite D call. With 5 bases removed from V and 5 bases from J, the gap between germline ends came to 19 bases. The CDR3 runs 15 residues. CDR1 is MGHRA and CDR2 is YSYEKL in the germline V gene. The chain's CDR3 is CASSDTPNSYHEQYF. CDR3 nucleotides: TGCGCCAGCAGCGATACGCCAAACAGTTACCACGAGCAGTACTTC.

The rearrangement links TRBV10-3 to TRBJ2-3, with 11 bases lining up with TRBD2. The CDR3 loop spans 14 amino acids. V was clipped by 6 bases and J by 3 bases; unmatched bases: 2. CDR1 ENHRY and CDR2 SYGVKD come from the germline V gene. This chain's CDR3 is CAISLAGGTDTQYF. The CDR3 coding sequence is TGTGCCATCAGCCTAGCGGGGGGAACAGATACGCAGTATTTT.

This chain joins TRBV6-5 and TRBJ2-3; TRBD2 is a possible D gene (7 bases). Germline CDR1 is MNHEY and CDR2 is SVGAGI. The CDR3 sequence is 15 residues long. The V and J ends lost 6 bases and 0 bases respectively, with 13 bases between them. The CDR3 is CASSSGGASTDTQYF. Here the CDR3 DNA reads TGTGCCAGCAGCTCTGGGGGGGCCAGCACAGATACGCAGTATTTT.

This clone was seen a handful of times. The chain has TRBV29-1 and TRBJ2-7, with 7 nucleotides matching TRBD1. V lost 2 bases to trimming and J lost 6 bases; unmatched junction nucleotides: 7. The CDR3 extends over 13 amino acids. Germline values: CDR1 SQVTM, CDR2 ANQGSEA. The CDR3 DNA sequence: TGCAGCGTTGAACGCGACAGGGATGGCGAGCAGTACTTC. Residues: CSVERDRDGEQYF.

This clone was found a few times. The chain carries TRBV9 and TRBJ2-6, with 8 positions matching TRBD2. The V segment lost 7 bases and the J segment 0 bases; nucleotides outside the gene matches: 6. The V gene's germline CDR1 is SGDLS and CDR2 YYNGEE. There are 16 residues in the CDR3. The CDR3 nucleotides are TGTGCCAGCGCGGGGGGATTTAGCTCTGGGGCCAACGTCCTGACTTTC. It yields the protein CASAGGFSSGANVLTF.

This clone was seen only a few times. The chain recombines TRBV5-6 with TRBJ2-5; no definite D call. Trimming removed 3 bases at V and 10 bases at J, with 19 bases between. Germline V lookup: CDR1 SGHDT, CDR2 YYEEEE. The CDR3 is 14 amino acids. The DNA for the CDR3 is TGTGCCAGCAGCTCCATGGGCCTCACGGTGGGCCAGTACTTC. It codes for CASSSMGLTVGQYF.

The V call is TRBV25-1, the J call TRBJ1-1; D is undetermined. The germline V gene has CDR1 MGHDK and CDR2 SYGVNS. The CDR3 sequence is 11 residues long. The V end lost 5 bases, the J end lost 1 base, and 2 bases lay between the germline ends. The CDR3 region is CASSRNTEAFF. The CDR3 DNA reads TGTGCCAGCAGTAGGAACACTGAAGCTTTCTTT.

This sequence joins TRBV30 and TRBJ1-2; D is undetermined. The V gene lost 2 bases and the J gene lost 7 bases, with 14 bases spanning the gap. This CDR3 region has 13 residues. CDR1 and CDR2 from the germline V gene are GTSNPN and SVGIG (reference sequence). Here the CDR3 DNA reads TGTGCCTGGAGTTCAATACGGGGTAGTGGCTACACCTTC. It encodes CAWSSIRGSGYTF.

The rearrangement joins TRBV15 to TRBJ2-3, with D possibly matching TRBD2 (7 bases). Germline V gene data show CDR1 as LNHNV and CDR2 as YYDKDF (reference sequence). CDR3 size: 14 residues. V was trimmed by 9 bases and J by 5 bases, leaving 18 bases between them. DNA of the CDR3: TGTGCCACTTCGAGGGGGGGCCAAAAAGATACGCAGTATTTT. It translates to CATSRGGQKDTQYF.

The gene calls are TRBV29-1 and TRBJ2-2; D tentatively reads TRBD1 or TRBD2 (5 bases each). CDR3 size: 15 residues. Germline loops: CDR1 SQVTM, CDR2 ANQGSEA. Between the trimmed V and J ends, which lost 7 bases and 0 bases, there was a span of 15 bases. This CDR3 is CSAGEGTPNTGELFF. The CDR3 region has the DNA TGCAGCGCTGGAGAGGGGACGCCGAACACCGGGGAGCTGTTTTTT.

The V and J genes are TRBV4-3 and TRBJ2-6; 7 bases match TRBD1. The germline gives CDR1 LGHNA, CDR2 YSLEER. The CDR3 consists of 15 residues. J gave up 14 bases and V 0 bases, and 10 bases lay outside the gene matches. CDR3 nucleotide sequence: TGCGCCAGCAGCCAAGATTGGACAGGCTCCCTCTTCCTGACTTTC. Translated, it gives CASSQDWTGSLFLTF.

This clone was counted once. V gene TRBV6-1 combines with J gene TRBJ1-2; D is unclear. Per the germline V gene, CDR1 is MNHNS and CDR2 is SASEGT. The germline V and J ends were trimmed by 2 bases and 7 bases, with 23 bases remaining between them. This CDR3 contains 17 residues. CDR3 nucleotides: TGTGCCAGCAGTGAATCCCCCTGGACCGGGGATCTTCGTGGCTACACCTTC. It specifies CASSESPWTGDLRGYTF.

This clone has more than one count but fewer than ten. The chain uses TRBV7-2 and TRBJ1-6; tentative D call: TRBD1 (5 bases). CDR1 is SGHTA and CDR2 is FQGNSA in the germline V gene. The CDR3 totals 15 residues. Trimming left V 5 bases short and J 4 bases short, with 12 bases between. CDR3 sequence: CASSVNRPYNSPLHF. CDR3 nucleotide sequence: TGTGCCAGCAGCGTCAACAGGCCTTATAATTCACCCCTCCACTTT.

This rearrangement joins TRBV7-8 to TRBJ1-1; no firm D call. CDR3 length: 14 amino acids. V shed 1 base and J shed 1 base, with 7 bases lying between them. The germline V gene encodes CDR1 SGHVS and CDR2 FQNEAQ. The DNA of the CDR3 is TGTGCCAGCAGCTTAGGGAAAAGGAACACTGAAGCTTTCTTT. This encodes CASSLGKRNTEAFF.

The V call is TRBV27, the J call TRBJ2-3; 7 bases agree with TRBD2. The CDR3 is made up of 16 amino acids. The germline gives CDR1 MNHEY, CDR2 SMNVEV (reference sequence). Losses at the gene ends were 6 bases for V and 2 bases for J; bases not matched to a gene: 11. The CDR3 coding sequence is TGTGCCAGCAGGCAAATGCGACTAGCCACCACAGATACGCAGTATTTT. It specifies CASRQMRLATTDTQYF.

The chain is built from TRBV7-8 and TRBJ2-3; the match to TRBD2 covers 10 bases. Germline V gene sequence: CDR1 SGHVS, CDR2 FQNEAQ. V shed 5 bases and J 3 bases; nucleotides not matched to a gene: 5. There are 15 residues in the CDR3. The CDR3 reads CASSPAGGQTDTQYF. CDR3 in DNA: TGTGCCAGCAGCCCAGCGGGGGGGCAGACAGATACGCAGTATTTT.